This TCR beta chain was observed in a study of blood T cell repertoires in COVID-19 (dated by TCRdb to 2019 to 2021). Looking at the study overall: Samples covering the acute and convalescent phases of COVID-19 were provided by collaborators in the United States, Italy and Spain. The prospective study material was composed of cDNA or gDNA derived from T cells, B-cell-depleted T cells, or PBMCs. The repertoires were made available in a free public database intended to serve as a resource for research on the immune response to SARS-CoV-2. Where HLA class I and class II types were available, the types were taken from metadata supplied by the sample provider, not from assay-based typing. A de-identified subject ID, COVID-19 status, age in years and sex were almost always included in the sample metadata. The samples were drawn from the first 160 participants of the ongoing ImmuneRACE study and from 950 to 1,500 subjects provided by 6 global collaborators. Deeply sampled blood TCRbeta repertoires from subjects exposed to, actively infected with, or recovered from COVID-19 were included in the dataset.

The paper as a whole reports these results and caveats: The quantity of clinical and demographic metadata differed by source and by participant and was supplied without curation.

Whole blood was collected in K2EDTA tubes by collaborating institutions according to the institutions' own protocols. For TCRbeta analysis, collaborators shipped samples in one of three forms: frozen whole blood, isolated PBMCs, or DNA extracted from either of those sample types. The germline ends are 9 bases apart after V is trimmed by 4 bases and J by 2 bases. Via the germline V gene, CDR1 is MGHDK and CDR2 SYGVNS. Reading from cysteine to phenylalanine, the CDR3 counts 13 amino acids. This entry keeps only the CDR3 DNA: 39 bases, framed from base 1. As concerns this clone: Its antigen has not been determined. No base-level quality is on record; no much larger clone is a single base apart.

TCRbeta CDR3 regions were amplified from genomic DNA using the immunoSEQ Assay, a bias-controlled multiplex PCR. In the original analysis: The number of nucleated cells in each sample was estimated from the amplification of reference gene primers within the assay. Sequence reads were collapsed and filtered to measure the absolute abundance of every unique TCRbeta CDR3 rearrangement. Productive Simpson clonality was computed per sample as the square root of Simpson's diversity index over productive rearrangements. TCRdb took this table from immuneACCESS and kept in-frame rearrangements with V and J called. Such tables lack part of the clones; where checked against another copy, unresolved V genes explain under half of the gap, and the rest is unexplained. That table gives V, J and clone size, and the DNA gave D and trimming. The sample table contains fewer than 350,000 clones; only one count was recorded for roughly 79% of them. Around 3.2% of the sample lies in the top ten.

The V and J segments used are TRBV25-1 and TRBJ2-7; no D gene is confidently identified. The sequencing sample was made of peripheral blood. This receptor was taken from a woman aged 55-70 years with active or convalescent COVID-19. The CDR3 protein is CASSGTVTYEQYF. The nucleotide sequence reads as follows: TGTGCCAGCAGTGGAACAGTCACCTACGAGCAGTACTTC.